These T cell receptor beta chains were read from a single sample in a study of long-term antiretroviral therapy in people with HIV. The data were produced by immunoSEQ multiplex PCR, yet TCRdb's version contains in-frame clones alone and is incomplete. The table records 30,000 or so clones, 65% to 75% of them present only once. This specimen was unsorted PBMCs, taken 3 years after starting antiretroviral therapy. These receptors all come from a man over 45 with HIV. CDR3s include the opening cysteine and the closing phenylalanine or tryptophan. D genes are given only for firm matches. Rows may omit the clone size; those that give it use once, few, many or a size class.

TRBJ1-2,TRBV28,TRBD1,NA,CASRPGQDYGYTF,TGTGCCAGCAGGCCAGGACAGGACTATGGCTACACCTTC
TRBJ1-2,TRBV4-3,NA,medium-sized,CASSQDRRGYTF,TGCGCCAGCAGCCAAGACCGGAGAGGCTACACCTTC
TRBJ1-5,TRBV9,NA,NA,CASSAHSNQPQHF,TGTGCCAGCAGCGCTCACAGCAATCAGCCCCAGCATTTT
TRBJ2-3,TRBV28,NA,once,CASSLRLYTDTQYF,TGTGCCAGCAGTTTGCGGCTTTACACAGATACGCAGTATTTT
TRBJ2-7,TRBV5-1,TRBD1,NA,CASSLDGQGFYEQYF,TGCGCCAGCAGCTTGGACGGACAGGGATTCTACGAGCAGTACTTC
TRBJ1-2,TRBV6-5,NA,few,CASSYLTRGGGYTF,TGTGCCAGCAGTTACCTCACACGGGGGGGTGGCTACACCTTC
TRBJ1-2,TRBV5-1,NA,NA,CASSSGLLEGYTF,TGCGCCAGCAGCTCGGGACTCTTGGAGGGCTACACCTTC
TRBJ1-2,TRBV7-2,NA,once,CASRSLSGIYGYTF,TGTGCCAGCCGATCCCTCTCGGGGATCTATGGCTACACCTTC
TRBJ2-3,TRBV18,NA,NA,CASSSPERDTQYF,TGTGCCAGCTCAAGTCCTGAACGAGATACGCAGTATTTT
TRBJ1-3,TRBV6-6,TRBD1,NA,CASGGQVGNTIYF,TGTGCCAGCGGTGGACAGGTTGGAAACACCATATATTTT
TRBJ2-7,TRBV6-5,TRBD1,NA,CASSYTTGSSYEQYF,TGTGCCAGCAGTTATACGACAGGGAGCTCCTACGAGCAGTACTTC
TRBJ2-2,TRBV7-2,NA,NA,CASSSLRVPGELFF,TGTGCCAGCAGTTCGCTCAGGGTCCCCGGGGAGCTGTTTTTT
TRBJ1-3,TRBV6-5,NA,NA,CASSYTYTGNTIYF,TGTGCCAGCAGTTACACGTATACTGGAAACACCATATATTTT
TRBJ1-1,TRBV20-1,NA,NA,CSAGDSLEAFF,TGCAGTGCTGGTGACAGCCTTGAAGCTTTCTTT
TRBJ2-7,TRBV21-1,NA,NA,CASSKGAGSSGTSYEQYF,TGTGCCAGCAGCAAAGGTGCGGGGAGTAGCGGGACTTCCTACGAGCAGTACTTC